This T cell receptor (beta chain) was sequenced during a study of blood T cells in healthy people across ages. The study's findings and limits: Researchers report that TCR beta diversity correlated strongly with naive T cell percentage.

At least 6.5 million PBMCs were isolated per sample. Trimming removed 3 bases from V and 4 bases from J; junction bases left unmatched: 6. The length of the CDR3 is 14 residues. Germline loops: CDR1 GTSNPN, CDR2 SVGIG (reference sequence). Combining a sample-barcoded 5' primer with a J-beta primer mix, a second PCR ran for about 6 to 11 cycles. TCRdb independently ran MiXCR on the 5' RACE reads; one entry per CDR3 protein. This sample has 650,000 to 1,000,000 distinct CDR3 sequences, with about half found just once. Turning to this clonotype: Its matching antigen is unknown.

Sequenced material: blood. The receptor's source is an elderly man in good health. V usage is TRBV30 and J usage is TRBJ2-3; 8 bases agree with TRBD2. The CDR3 coding sequence is TGTGCCTGGAGGACGGGAGGGCCCCCAGATACGCAGTATTTT. Translated: CAWRTGGPPDTQYF.